These 2 T cell receptor beta chains were sequenced from one sample in a study of blood T cell repertoires in COVID-19. Method: immunoSEQ multiplex PCR; TCRdb's copy keeps in-frame clones and lacks some. The sample lists 70,000 to 90,000 clones; more than 80% were seen once. The sequencing input was peripheral blood. The receptors originated from a human donor in a cohort sampled during active COVID-19.

The chain links TRBV6-1 to TRBJ2-6, with a weak D call TRBD1 (6 bases). The germline V gene encodes CDR1 MNHNS and CDR2 SASEGT. Trimming removed 4 bases at V and 0 bases at J, with 10 bases between. The length of the CDR3 is 16 residues. The CDR3 region is CASSVGHHSGANVLTF. In DNA, the CDR3 is TGTGCCAGCAGTGTGGGACACCACTCTGGGGCCAACGTCCTGACTTTC.

The chain uses TRBV6-5 and TRBJ1-5; 9 bases are a match to TRBD1. Trimming removed 5 bases from V and 5 bases from J; junction bases left unmatched: 1. The germline CDR1 and CDR2 sequences are MNHEY and SVGAGI. The CDR3 contains 13 residues. As DNA, the CDR3 is TGTGCCAGCAGTAGGACAGGGGATCAGCCCCAGCATTTT. Its protein is CASSRTGDQPQHF.